The rows below give T cell receptor beta chains drawn from one sample of a study of CD8 T cell repertoires and HIV-1 epitope variants. These TCRs' antigens remain unknown. Here immunoSEQ multiplex PCR was the method, and the copy in TCRdb shows in-frame clones only, minus some. The table has roughly 2,400 clones, almost 75% seen once; the top ten hold approximately 38%. Input material: cultured CD8+ T cells derived from PBMCs. Receptors were obtained from a male donor with HIV. The CDR3 runs from the conserved cysteine through the conserved F or W. Expanded clones are given a class, and other clones once, few, many or no size at all.

v_gene	abundance	j_gene	CDR3aa
TRBV2	-	TRBJ1-2	CASSDRDRGLGYTF
TRBV10-3	-	TRBJ2-1	CAISDREGSSYNEQFF
TRBV4-3	-	TRBJ2-2	CASSQDADSNTGELFF
TRBV25-1	once	TRBJ2-5	CASSEWGSVRSETQYF
TRBV27	-	TRBJ2-7	CASSDQGSSYEQYF
TRBV4-2	few	TRBJ2-7	CASSQDAGPTSYEQYF
TRBV2	-	TRBJ2-1	CASSGLAGGPYNEQFF
TRBV6-6	-	TRBJ2-2	CASSYSEDMNTGELFF
TRBV28	few	TRBJ2-7	CASSTGLAGYEQYF
TRBV4-2	few	TRBJ2-7	CASSQDSSVNEQYF
TRBV19	-	TRBJ1-2	CASSILGTGDVNGYTF
TRBV5-1	-	TRBJ2-3	CASSFIGPIPGQDTQYF
TRBV27	-	TRBJ2-6	CASSFLGQGISGANVLTF
TRBV10-1	-	TRBJ2-7	CASSAPGFSYEQYF
TRBV2	-	TRBJ2-7	CASRGQEEPYEQYF
TRBV4-1	-	TRBJ1-1	CASSQDLAGAQNTEAFF
TRBV18	-	TRBJ1-1	CASSPPSGQNTEAFF
TRBV28	-	TRBJ2-1	CASSPPIDGYNEQFF
TRBV7-8	-	TRBJ1-5	CASSLAGATGGMGQPQHF
TRBV6-6	-	TRBJ2-5	CASSQGQGAFSETQYF
TRBV11-2	-	TRBJ1-3	CASSFLGGKGGNTIYF
TRBV7-6	-	TRBJ2-7	CASSLGGLGSSGPAYEQYF
TRBV19	few	TRBJ2-2	CASNTGAGELFF
TRBV7-7	-	TRBJ2-5	CASSLTVAGEETQYF
TRBV14	-	TRBJ2-7	CASSQALGLAGSYEQYF
TRBV20-1	-	TRBJ2-1	CSARWGNEQFF
TRBV11-3	few	TRBJ2-2	CASSFRRTGELFF
TRBV14	few	TRBJ1-1	CASSLEEHTEAFF
TRBV7-6	-	TRBJ2-2	CASSFRLDTGELFF
TRBV6-6	-	TRBJ2-1	CASSYGRYNEQFF
TRBV6-5	-	TRBJ2-1	CASSPGGGEQFF
TRBV5-4	-	TRBJ2-5	CASSPSWVSQETQYF
TRBV23-1	-	TRBJ1-2	CASSRPDLGPYGYTF
TRBV7-3	-	TRBJ2-1	CASSSGQGHEQFF
TRBV18	-	TRBJ2-3	CASSPRPGDLGYTQYF
TRBV28	-	TRBJ2-3	CASRIPGTGRTDTQYF
TRBV5-1	-	TRBJ1-1	CASSLEGRTNTEAFF
TRBV28	-	TRBJ1-2	CASSLTRTGRAYGYTF
TRBV9	-	TRBJ1-1	CASSVAGGPEAFF
TRBV9	-	TRBJ2-2	CASSGTGYTGELFF
TRBV27	few	TRBJ2-1	CASSLKQGEGSYNEQFF
TRBV10-3	-	TRBJ2-5	CAISDPGQGAGETQYF
TRBV5-1	-	TRBJ1-6	CASSPVDLSYNSPLHF
TRBV4-3	-	TRBJ2-7	CASSQDRDRSYEQYF
TRBV19	-	TRBJ1-2	CASSIVSLRSVTF
TRBV29-1	-	TRBJ2-3	CSVLFSGLAEGEDTQYF
TRBV7-9	-	TRBJ2-3	CASRPTGTSGRMIDTQYF
TRBV7-2	-	TRBJ2-1	CASSLEPRTSWGNEQFF
TRBV4-2	-	TRBJ2-2	CASSQSLGAGMNTGELFF
TRBV5-1	-	TRBJ1-4	CASSSGTGPEKLFF
TRBV11-3	-	TRBJ2-7	CASSPRDRLYEQYF
TRBV11-2	-	TRBJ2-2	CASSPLAGVSGELFF
TRBV2	-	TRBJ2-7	CASSGSGGSYEQYF
TRBV11-3	few	TRBJ2-1	CASSLAGGTNEQFF
TRBV7-8	large	TRBJ2-1	CASSLAGQGSYNEQFF
TRBV6-6	-	TRBJ2-7	CASSEVQGPYEQYF
TRBV27	-	TRBJ1-3	CASSLNGRSGSGNTIYF
TRBV9	-	TRBJ1-1	CASMAGPGDTEAFF
TRBV27	-	TRBJ2-7	CASSPGTGGDEQYF
TRBV15	-	TRBJ2-1	CATSRPVAGGYNEQFF